Below, 8 T cell receptor beta chains from the same sample are listed, as sequenced in a study of PD-1 blockade in classical Hodgkin lymphoma. Data came from immunoSEQ multiplex PCR; TCRdb stores just in-frame clones and leaves some out. The table includes about 24,000 clones, about 80% detected once. Relapse was seen in all patients after autologous stem cell transplantation, and brentuximab vedotin exposure was variable. The starting material was peripheral blood mononuclear cells (PBMCs), obtained at baseline. Receptors originate from a human donor with classical Hodgkin lymphoma.

The V call is TRBV27, the J call TRBJ2-7; D not certain. V was cut by 8 bases and J by 3 bases, with 5 bases left in between. CDR1 and CDR2 from the germline V gene are MNHEY and SMNVEV (reference sequence). CDR3 length: 10 residues. The CDR3 DNA follows: TGTGCCAGCGGATTCTACGAGCAGTACTTC. Encoded protein: CASGFYEQYF.

This clone appeared a single time. V gene TRBV11-3 combines with J gene TRBJ2-2; D possibly corresponds to TRBD2 (5 bases). There are 14 residues in the CDR3. V lost 8 bases and J 6 bases, leaving 16 bases between the germline ends. Germline V gene sequence: CDR1 SGHNT, CDR2 YENEEA. The CDR3 reads CASAIGGAAGELFF. The CDR3, as DNA: TGTGCCAGCGCCATCGGAGGTGCGGCCGGGGAGCTGTTTTTT.

The chain employs TRBV30 and TRBJ2-1; D gene ambiguous. Germline V gene sequence: CDR1 GTSNPN, CDR2 SVGIG (reference sequence). The CDR3 loop spans 12 amino acids. Trimming removed 0 bases from V and 5 bases from J, with 5 bases in between. DNA of the CDR3: TGTGCCTGGAGTGTACGAAACAATGAGCAGTTCTTC. Translating gives CAWSVRNNEQFF.

This clone was seen once. This chain uses TRBV28 with TRBJ1-3; D is uncertain. The V end was cut by 4 bases, the J end by 0 bases, with 22 bases between. From germline, CDR1 is MDHEN and CDR2 SYDVKM. This CDR3 region has 19 residues. The CDR3 coding sequence is TGTGCCAGCAGTTCCTGGGCCCAATTCGGTACAGTCTCTGGAAACACCATATATTTT. This translates into CASSSWAQFGTVSGNTIYF.

The gene calls are TRBV6-1 and TRBJ2-7; D remains ambiguous. This CDR3 comprises 13 residues. Germline CDR1 reads MNHNS; CDR2 reads SASEGT. V was cut by 1 base and J by 0 bases, with 4 bases left in between. In DNA, the CDR3 is TGTGCCAGCAGTGAAGGGAGCTCCTACGAGCAGTACTTC. Residues: CASSEGSSYEQYF.

The chain has TRBV5-8 and TRBJ1-2, with a possible D match to TRBD1 (6 bases). CDR3 length: 15 amino acids. Per the germline V gene, CDR1 is SGHTS and CDR2 is YDEGEE. V was trimmed by 1 base and J by 8 bases, leaving 18 bases between them. CDR3 residues: CASSLRDTMTEGYTF. The CDR3 DNA reads TGTGCCAGCAGCTTGAGGGACACCATGACCGAAGGCTACACCTTC.

In this sample, this clone turned up a few times. Here the CDR3 DNA reads TGCGCCAGCAGCCAAGACCCCGGGGCCAACACAGATACGCAGTATTTT. This encodes CASSQDPGANTDTQYF. V is TRBV4-3 and J is TRBJ2-3, with D perhaps given as TRBD1 or TRBD2 (5 bases each). CDR3 length: 16 residues. V was shortened by 0 bases and J by 2 bases, with 12 bases between the two germline ends. Looked up from germline, CDR1 is LGHNA and CDR2 is YSLEER.

The CDR3 here is CASSLEAGNQETQYF. As DNA, the CDR3 is TGTGCCAGCAGCTTAGAGGCAGGCAACCAAGAGACCCAGTACTTC. The chain employs TRBV11-1 and TRBJ2-5; no clear D. Germline assignment: CDR1 SGHAT and CDR2 FQDESV (reference sequence). CDR3 length: 15 residues. Trimming shortened V by 1 base and J by 0 bases, and 9 bases separated the two germline ends.